Sequencing of this TCR beta chain was carried out in a study of blood T cell repertoires in COVID-19. The wider study: Researchers got acute and convalescent COVID-19 samples from the United States, Italy and Spain.

CDR1 is MNHEY and CDR2 is SVGEGT in the germline V gene. V was cut by 6 bases and J by 2 bases, with 19 bases left in between. This CDR3 has 17 amino acids. Some clones are missing from TCRdb's copy, which holds only in-frame ones; the method was immunoSEQ multiplex PCR. Here the sample spans around 400,000 clones, approximately 89% being singletons. Input material: PBMCs or T cells enriched from blood (not recorded which). This chain uses TRBV6-2 or TRBV6-3 with TRBJ2-2; tentative D call: TRBD2 (5 bases). The sequence was obtained from a woman aged 40 to 50 who had been exposed to COVID-19. CDR3 nucleotides: TGTGCCAGCAGCCACACCGGGGTAGAGGGAAACACCGGGGAGCTGTTTTTT. Translating it yields CASSHTGVEGNTGELFF.